This T cell receptor (beta chain) was documented in a study of blood T cell repertoires in COVID-19. Study as a whole: Sample material is recorded as cDNA or gDNA derived from T cells, B-cell-depleted T cells, or PBMCs.

A single count supports this clone. Clones were sequenced by immunoSEQ multiplex PCR, and TCRdb holds only the in-frame ones, with some missing. This sample yields 300,000 or so clones, of which 90% are seen a single time; 3% to 4% belongs to the top ten. Between the trimmed V and J ends, which lost 7 bases and 3 bases, there was a span of 9 bases. Germline CDR1 MNHEY, CDR2 SMNVEV (reference sequence). The CDR3 runs to 12 residues. This rearrangement joins TRBV27 to TRBJ1-2, with D unresolved. This receptor was obtained from a woman aged 40 to 50 with acute or convalescent COVID-19. The sample consisted of peripheral blood. The CDR3 DNA follows: TGTGCCAGCACCGGAGACTACTATGGCTACACCTTC. It specifies CASTGDYYGYTF.